What follows is one T cell receptor (beta chain) and its context. Germline is not matched at one junction end, which may reflect a read error. The data derive from a study of CD4 and CD8 cells across lung adenocarcinoma regions. This CDR3 spans 14 amino acids. Germline-derived CDR1 and CDR2 are MNHEY and SVGAGI. TCRdb fed the PCR reads into MiXCR, producing one record per CDR3 protein. The table shows some 20,000 distinct CDR3 sequences, with roughly 46% occurring only once. The patients had localized lung adenocarcinoma, a non-small cell subtype. The sequence came from a male donor with lung adenocarcinoma. The CD4 and CD8 labels of this study may be unreliable. The gene calls are TRBV6-5 and TRBJ1-2, with D unresolved. Sequencing was done on a sample of CD4+ T cells from the margin of a lung tumor. CDR3 region: CASSYRRTNYDYNF. In nucleotides, the CDR3 is TGTGCCAGCAGTTACCGCAGGACTAACTATGACTACAACTTC.